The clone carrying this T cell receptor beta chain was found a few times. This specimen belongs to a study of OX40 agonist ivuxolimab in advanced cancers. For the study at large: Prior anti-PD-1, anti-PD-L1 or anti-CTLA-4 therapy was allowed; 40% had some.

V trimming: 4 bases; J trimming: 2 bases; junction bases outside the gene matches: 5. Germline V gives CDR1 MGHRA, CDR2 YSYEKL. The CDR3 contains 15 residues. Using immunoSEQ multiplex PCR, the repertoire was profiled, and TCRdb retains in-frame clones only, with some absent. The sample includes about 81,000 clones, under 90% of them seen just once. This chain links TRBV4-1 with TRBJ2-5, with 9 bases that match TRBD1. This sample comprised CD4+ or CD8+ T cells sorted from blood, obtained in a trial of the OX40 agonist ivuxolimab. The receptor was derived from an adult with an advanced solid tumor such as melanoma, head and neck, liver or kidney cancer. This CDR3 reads CASSPGTGPQETQYF. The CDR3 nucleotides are TGCGCCAGCAGCCCGGGGACAGGGCCACAAGAGACCCAGTACTTC.